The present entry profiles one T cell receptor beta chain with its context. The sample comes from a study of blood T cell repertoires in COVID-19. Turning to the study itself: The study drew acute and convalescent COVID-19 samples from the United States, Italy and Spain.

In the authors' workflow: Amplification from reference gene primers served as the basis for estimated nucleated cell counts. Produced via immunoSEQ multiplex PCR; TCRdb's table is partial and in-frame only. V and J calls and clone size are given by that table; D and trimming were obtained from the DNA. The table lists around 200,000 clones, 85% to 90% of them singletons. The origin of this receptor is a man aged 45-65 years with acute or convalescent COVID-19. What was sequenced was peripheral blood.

DNA of the CDR3: TGTGCCAACCAAGTCTGGACAGCGAAAAGTCCGAACACCGGGGAGCTGTTTTTT. Encoded protein: CANQVWTAKSPNTGELFF. The chain carries TRBV2 and TRBJ2-2; TRBD1 might be the D (6 bases). Trimming stripped 10 bases from V and 0 bases from J, with 24 bases between. Germline assignment: CDR1 SNHLY and CDR2 FYNNEI. The CDR3 has 18 residues.